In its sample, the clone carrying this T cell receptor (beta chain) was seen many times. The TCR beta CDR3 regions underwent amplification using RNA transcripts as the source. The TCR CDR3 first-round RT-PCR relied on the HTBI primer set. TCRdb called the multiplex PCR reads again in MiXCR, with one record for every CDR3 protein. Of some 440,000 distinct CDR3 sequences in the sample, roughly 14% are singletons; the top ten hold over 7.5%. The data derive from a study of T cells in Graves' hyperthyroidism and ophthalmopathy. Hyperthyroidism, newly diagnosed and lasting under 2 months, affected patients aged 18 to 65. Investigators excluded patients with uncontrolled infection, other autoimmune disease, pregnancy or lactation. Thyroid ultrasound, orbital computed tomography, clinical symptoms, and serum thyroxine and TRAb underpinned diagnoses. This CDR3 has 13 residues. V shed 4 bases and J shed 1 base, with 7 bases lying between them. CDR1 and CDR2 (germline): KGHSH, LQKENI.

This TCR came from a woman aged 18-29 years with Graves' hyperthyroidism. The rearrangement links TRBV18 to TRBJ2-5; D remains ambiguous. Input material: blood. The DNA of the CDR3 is TGTGCCAGCTCACAGACTCCCCAAGAGACCCAGTACTTC. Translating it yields CASSQTPQETQYF.